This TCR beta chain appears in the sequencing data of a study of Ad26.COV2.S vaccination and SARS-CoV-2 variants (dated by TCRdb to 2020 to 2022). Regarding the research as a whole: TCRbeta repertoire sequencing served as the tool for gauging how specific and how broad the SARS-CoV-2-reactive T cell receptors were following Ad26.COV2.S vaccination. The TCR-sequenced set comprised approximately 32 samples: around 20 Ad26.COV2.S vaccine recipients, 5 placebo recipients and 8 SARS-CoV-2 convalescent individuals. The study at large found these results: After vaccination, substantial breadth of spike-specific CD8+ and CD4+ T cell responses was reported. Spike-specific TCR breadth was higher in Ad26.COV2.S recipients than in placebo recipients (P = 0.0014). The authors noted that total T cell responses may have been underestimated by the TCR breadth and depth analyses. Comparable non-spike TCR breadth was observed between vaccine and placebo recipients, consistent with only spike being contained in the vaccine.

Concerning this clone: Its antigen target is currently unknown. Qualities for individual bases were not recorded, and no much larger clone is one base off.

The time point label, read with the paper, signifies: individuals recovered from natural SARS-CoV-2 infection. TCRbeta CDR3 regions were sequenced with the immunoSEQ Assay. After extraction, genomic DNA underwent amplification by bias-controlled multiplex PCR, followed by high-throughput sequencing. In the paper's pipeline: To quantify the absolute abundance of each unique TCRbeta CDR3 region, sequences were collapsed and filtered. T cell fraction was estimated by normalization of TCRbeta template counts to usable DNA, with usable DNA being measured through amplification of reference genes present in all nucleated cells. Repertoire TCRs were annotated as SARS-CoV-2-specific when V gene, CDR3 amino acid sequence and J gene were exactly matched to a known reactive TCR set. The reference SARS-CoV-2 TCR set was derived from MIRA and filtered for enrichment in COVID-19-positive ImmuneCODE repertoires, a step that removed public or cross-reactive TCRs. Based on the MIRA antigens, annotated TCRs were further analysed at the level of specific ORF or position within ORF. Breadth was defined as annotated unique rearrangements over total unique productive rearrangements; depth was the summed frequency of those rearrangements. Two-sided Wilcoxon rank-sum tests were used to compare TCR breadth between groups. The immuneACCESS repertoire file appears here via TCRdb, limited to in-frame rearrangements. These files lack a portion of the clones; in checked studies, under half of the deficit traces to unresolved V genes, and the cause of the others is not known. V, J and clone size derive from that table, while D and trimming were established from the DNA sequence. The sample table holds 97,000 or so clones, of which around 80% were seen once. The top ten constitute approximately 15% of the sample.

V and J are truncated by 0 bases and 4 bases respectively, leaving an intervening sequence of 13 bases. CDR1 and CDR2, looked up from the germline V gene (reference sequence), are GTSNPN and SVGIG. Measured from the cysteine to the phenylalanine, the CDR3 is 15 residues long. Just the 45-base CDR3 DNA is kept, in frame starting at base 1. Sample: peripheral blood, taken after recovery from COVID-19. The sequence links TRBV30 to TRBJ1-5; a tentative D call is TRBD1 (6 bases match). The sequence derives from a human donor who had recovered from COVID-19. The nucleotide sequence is TGTGCCTGGAGTGTCCCGGGTCAGGGGAATCAGCCCCAGCATTTT. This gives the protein CAWSVPGQGNQPQHF.